The clone carrying this T cell receptor (beta chain) was detected ten times or more. What it binds is not known. The entry originates in a study of molecular identifiers for immune sequencing clone quantification. Overall study results and limits: Sizes of clones that are highly expanded could be underestimated (if identical TCR molecules share a barcode).

Previously published methods and listed TCR primers were used for the bulk TCR libraries. MiXCR, applied by TCRdb to the PCR reads, yields one record per CDR3 protein. The table lists under 600,000 distinct CDR3 sequences, about 25% of them singletons. The CDR3 is 14 residues long. Germline-derived CDR1 and CDR2 are SGHDT and YYEEEE. The V and J ends lost 0 bases and 7 bases respectively, with 14 bases between them. The V and J genes are TRBV5-6 and TRBJ2-7; a weak D match, TRBD2 (5 bases). Sequencing used naive CD8+ T cells from blood, with Jurkat cell RNA spiked in. Subset indicated: FACS-sorted CD8+CD4-CCR7+CD45RA+ naive T cells. This TCR was sampled from a human donor in good health. Some libraries in this study had Jurkat cell RNA spiked in. Here the CDR3 reads CASSLVGQPGEQYF. Written as DNA, the CDR3 is TGTGCCAGCAGCTTGGTAGGGCAGCCGGGGGAGCAGTACTTC.